This passage covers 23 T cell receptor beta chains from one sample sequenced in a study of TIL therapy for anti-PD-1-resistant metastatic lung cancer. Sequencing used immunoSEQ v3. Assay used: immunoSEQ multiplex PCR; TCRdb lists only in-frame clones, some missing. The repertoire holds tens of thousands of clones, with around 64% as singletons. Time point of the sample: pre-treatment sample, taken before nivolumab and TIL therapy. Pleural nodules or supraclavicular lymph nodes made up most of the excised metastases sampled. The sequenced sample was tumor tissue, obtained at baseline. All receptors come from a person between 25 and 80 years old with non-small cell lung cancer.

The rearrangement uses TRBV7-2 and TRBJ1-1, with D hard to call. Germline V CDR1 and CDR2: SGHTA, FQGNSA. CDR3 length: 13 amino acids. V was pared by 6 bases and J by 1 base, with 9 bases between. DNA of the CDR3: TGTGCCAGCAGTCGAGGGCGGAACACTGAAGCTTTCTTT. This translates into CASSRGRNTEAFF.

This rearrangement joins TRBV4-1 to TRBJ1-3; D is perhaps TRBD1 (6 bases). CDR3 length equals 18 residues. CDR1 is MGHRA, CDR2 YSYEKL, per germline. V lost 0 bases and J lost 0, with 15 bases in between. The DNA of the CDR3 is TGCGCCAGCAGCCAAGATAGGGGGACCTTAACCTCTGGAAACACCATATATTTT. Its protein product is CASSQDRGTLTSGNTIYF.

The rearrangement links TRBV11-2 to TRBJ2-7; D unclear. V gave up 1 base and J gave up 0 bases, with 7 bases separating them. This CDR3 contains 14 residues. The germline V gene has CDR1 SGHAT and CDR2 FQNNGV. The CDR3 DNA follows: TGTGCCAGCAGCTTAGGGTTAGCCTCCTACGAGCAGTACTTC. Translation gives CASSLGLASYEQYF.

The chain couples TRBV6-5 to TRBJ2-7, with D maybe TRBD2 (7 bases). V was trimmed by 7 bases and J by 6 bases, leaving 16 bases between them. Germline CDR1 is MNHEY and CDR2 is SVGAGI. The CDR3 covers 13 residues. The CDR3 coding sequence is TGTGCCAGCATAGGGCAGGGGAGGGCCGAGCAGTACTTC. Translating gives CASIGQGRAEQYF.

This sequence joins TRBV5-3 and TRBJ2-3; D is unresolved. TRBV5-3 is marked as an open reading frame, function uncertain. Trimming removed 4 bases from V and 4 bases from J, with 19 bases in between. The CDR3 consists of 16 residues. For the CDR3, the DNA is TGTGCCAGAAGCCACGAATTAGCCACCGCGGCAGATACGCAGTATTTT. Amino acids: CARSHELATAADTQYF.

This sequence joins TRBV5-6 and TRBJ1-1, with 9 bases aligning to TRBD1. CDR1 SGHDT and CDR2 YYEEEE come from the germline V gene. Germline trimming cut 3 bases from V and 4 bases from J; bases unmatched to any gene: 13. The CDR3 sequence is 17 residues long. The CDR3 sequence: CASSSIFSRDRVTEAFF. The CDR3, as DNA: TGTGCCAGCAGCTCCATCTTTAGCCGGGACAGGGTCACTGAAGCTTTCTTT.

This chain links TRBV6-6 with TRBJ2-3; possible D gene TRBD2, 6 bases. CDR1 is MNHNY, CDR2 SVGAGI, per germline (reference sequence). V was shortened by 6 bases and J by 4 bases, with 14 bases between the two germline ends. The CDR3 has 14 amino acids. CDR3 nucleotide sequence: TGTGCCAGCAGCCCTCTGGGGGACTCAGATACGCAGTATTTT. Translated: CASSPLGDSDTQYF.

CDR3: CASSMSGRVFTEAFF. CDR3 coding DNA: TGTGCCAGTAGTATGTCGGGCAGGGTCTTTACCGAAGCTTTCTTT. V and J are TRBV19 and TRBJ1-1; perhaps TRBD1 as D (5 bases). The CDR3 runs 15 residues. The germline gives CDR1 LNHDA, CDR2 SQIVND (reference sequence). Trimming cost V 3 bases and J 8 bases, with 19 bases left between them.

The chain uses TRBV18 and TRBJ2-7; D tentatively fits TRBD1 or TRBD2 (6 bases each). Looked up from germline, CDR1 is KGHSH and CDR2 is LQKENI. The CDR3 consists of 13 residues. Trimming took off 2 bases at V and 5 bases at J, with 10 bases between the two ends. CDR3: CASSPKGGNEQYF. CDR3 coding DNA: TGTGCCAGCTCACCAAAGGGGGGTAACGAGCAGTACTTC.

The chain has TRBV6-6 and TRBJ2-3; 12 nucleotides agree with TRBD1. The CDR3 runs 15 residues. Losses at the gene ends were 4 bases for V and 6 bases for J; bases not matched to a gene: 5. Germline loops: CDR1 MNHNY, CDR2 SVGAGI (reference sequence). Written as DNA, the CDR3 is TGTGCCAGCAGTTTCGGGACAGGGGGCTTGGATACGCAGTATTTT. Protein product: CASSFGTGGLDTQYF.

The gene calls are TRBV7-6 and TRBJ2-3; D is tentatively TRBD1 or TRBD2 (5 bases each). CDR1 and CDR2 (germline): SGHVS, FNYEAQ. V shed 5 bases and J shed 12 bases, with 18 bases lying between them. The CDR3 totals 13 residues. The CDR3 nucleotides read TGTGCCAGCAGCCCCCCGGGCGCCGGGACCCAGTATTTT. It translates to CASSPPGAGTQYF.

This chain links TRBV4-1 with TRBJ2-7; a weak D match, TRBD2 (7 bases). CDR1 and CDR2 (germline): MGHRA, YSYEKL. V was trimmed by 6 bases and J by 2 bases, leaving 20 bases between them. This CDR3 comprises 16 residues. The CDR3 nucleotides read TGCGCCAGCAGTTACACCAGCGGAGGGGGGGCCTACGAGCAGTACTTC. Translating it yields CASSYTSGGGAYEQYF.

V is TRBV19 and J is TRBJ2-7; D uncertain. CDR1 and CDR2 from the germline V gene are LNHDA and SQIVND (reference sequence). The V end lost 4 bases, the J end lost 2 bases, and 9 bases lay between the germline ends. The CDR3 extends over 13 amino acids. The CDR3 DNA follows: TGTGCCAGTAGTAACGGCGGTACCTACGAGCAGTACTTC. Its translation: CASSNGGTYEQYF.

V usage is TRBV6-1 and J usage is TRBJ1-6, with a weak D call TRBD1 (6 bases). Looked up from germline, CDR1 is MNHNS and CDR2 is SASEGT. The V end was cut by 6 bases, the J end by 7 bases, with 16 bases between. The CDR3 covers 15 residues. Written as DNA, the CDR3 is TGTGCCAGCAGCGGAGGGGGGGCCTTGAATTCACCCCTCCACTTT. It encodes CASSGGGALNSPLHF.

The V and J genes are TRBV2 and TRBJ1-3; perhaps TRBD1 as D (5 bases). Germline V gene data show CDR1 as SNHLY and CDR2 as FYNNEI. The CDR3 is 16 residues long. Trimming stripped 4 bases from V and 0 bases from J, with 13 bases between. The CDR3 region has the DNA TGTGCCAGCAGTGGTTGGGACCCGAGCTCTGGAAACACCATATATTTT. It specifies CASSGWDPSSGNTIYF.

The chain uses TRBV25-1 and TRBJ1-3; tentative D call: TRBD1 (5 bases). Trimming cost V 6 bases and J 3 bases, with 9 bases left between them. This CDR3 is 13 amino acids long. Germline lookup yields CDR1 MGHDK and CDR2 SYGVNS. The CDR3 DNA reads TGTGCCAGCAGCCAGGGTCTTGGAAACACCATATATTTT. It yields the protein CASSQGLGNTIYF.

The chain has TRBV19 and TRBJ1-1; D gene uncertain. V was cut by 4 bases and J by 2 bases, with 20 bases left in between. Germline CDR1 is LNHDA and CDR2 is SQIVND (reference sequence). The CDR3 contains 17 residues. In DNA form, the CDR3 reads TGTGCCAGTAGTACCATCTTTCGAGGTAGCTCAAACACTGAAGCTTTCTTT. It is translated as CASSTIFRGSSNTEAFF.

There are a few counts of this clone. The J gene is TRBJ2-2, the V gene TRBV11-3, with 8 bases fitting TRBD1. Germline CDR1 SGHNT, CDR2 YENEEA. This CDR3 has 14 residues. V lost 4 bases to trimming and J lost 6 bases; unmatched junction nucleotides: 4. The CDR3 DNA is TGTGCCAGCAGCTACGGACAGGGTCCCGGGGAGCTGTTTTTT. Encoded protein: CASSYGQGPGELFF.

V gene TRBV27 combines with J gene TRBJ2-3; the D gene is possibly TRBD2 (6 bases). The CDR3 loop spans 13 amino acids. Germline V gene data show CDR1 as MNHEY and CDR2 as SMNVEV (reference sequence). Trimming left V 1 base short and J 4 bases short, with 6 bases between. CDR3 coding DNA: TGTGCCAGCAGTTTATGGGGGGCAGATACGCAGTATTTT. This codes for CASSLWGADTQYF.

The chain is built from TRBV27 and TRBJ2-5; D unresolved. V was pared by 1 base and J by 5 bases, with 8 bases between. Per germline, CDR1 MNHEY and CDR2 SMNVEV (reference sequence). This CDR3 has 13 amino acids. The CDR3 spells CASSLFFPETQYF. The CDR3 nucleotides read TGTGCCAGCAGTTTATTCTTTCCGGAGACCCAGTACTTC.

The chain recombines TRBV6-4 with TRBJ1-6; perhaps TRBD1 as D (5 bases). V dropped 3 bases and J dropped 7 bases, with 10 bases sitting between them. Germline CDR1 and CDR2: MRHNA and SNTAGT. This CDR3 spans 14 amino acids. CDR3 DNA sequence: TGTGCCAGCAGTGAAATAGGGGTAAATTCACCCCTCCACTTT. This sequence encodes CASSEIGVNSPLHF.

The chain recombines TRBV2 with TRBJ2-3; D call uncertain. The CDR3 spans 14 residues. Trimming shortened V by 0 bases and J by 5 bases, and 9 bases separated the two germline ends. Germline CDR1 is SNHLY and CDR2 is FYNNEI. The CDR3 reads CASSEAQMVDTQYF. The CDR3, as DNA: TGTGCCAGCAGTGAAGCGCAGATGGTAGATACGCAGTATTTT.

This clone was detected a few times. This chain links TRBV27 with TRBJ2-3, with 7 bases identical to TRBD2. Germline V lookup: CDR1 MNHEY, CDR2 SMNVEV (reference sequence). The CDR3 spans 14 residues. The trim removed 3 bases at V and 2 bases at J, leaving 2 bases unmatched. The CDR3 bases are TGTGCCAGCAGTTTCAGCGGGAACACAGATACGCAGTATTTT. It specifies CASSFSGNTDTQYF.